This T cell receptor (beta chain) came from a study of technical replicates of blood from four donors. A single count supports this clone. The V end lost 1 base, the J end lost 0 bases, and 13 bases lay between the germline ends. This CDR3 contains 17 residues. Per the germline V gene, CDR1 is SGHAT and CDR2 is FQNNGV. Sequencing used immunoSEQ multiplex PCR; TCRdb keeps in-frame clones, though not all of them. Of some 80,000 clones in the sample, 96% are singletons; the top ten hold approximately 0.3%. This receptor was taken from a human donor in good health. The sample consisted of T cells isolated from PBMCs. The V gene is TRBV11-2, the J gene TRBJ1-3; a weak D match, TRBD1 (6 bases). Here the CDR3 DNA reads TGTGCCAGCAGCTTAGCCCCGACAGGCTTCTCTGGAAACACCATATATTTT. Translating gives CASSLAPTGFSGNTIYF.